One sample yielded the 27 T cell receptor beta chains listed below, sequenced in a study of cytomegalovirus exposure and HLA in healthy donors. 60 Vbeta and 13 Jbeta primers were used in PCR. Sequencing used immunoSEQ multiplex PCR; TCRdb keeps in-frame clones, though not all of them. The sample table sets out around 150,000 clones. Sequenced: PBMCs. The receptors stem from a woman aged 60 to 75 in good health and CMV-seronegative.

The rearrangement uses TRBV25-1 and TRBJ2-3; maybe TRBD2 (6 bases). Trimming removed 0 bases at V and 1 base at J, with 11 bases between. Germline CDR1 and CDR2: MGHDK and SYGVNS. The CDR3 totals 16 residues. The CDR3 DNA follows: TGTGCCAGCAGTGAATACCGGGGGTTTGGCACAGATACGCAGTATTTT. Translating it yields CASSEYRGFGTDTQYF.

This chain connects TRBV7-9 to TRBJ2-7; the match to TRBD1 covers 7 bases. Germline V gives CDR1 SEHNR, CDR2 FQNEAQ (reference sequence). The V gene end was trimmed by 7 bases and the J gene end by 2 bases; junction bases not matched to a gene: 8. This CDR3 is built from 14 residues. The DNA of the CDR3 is TGTGCCAGCACCACCCGGGACAGCCCCTACGAGCAGTACTTC. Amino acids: CASTTRDSPYEQYF.

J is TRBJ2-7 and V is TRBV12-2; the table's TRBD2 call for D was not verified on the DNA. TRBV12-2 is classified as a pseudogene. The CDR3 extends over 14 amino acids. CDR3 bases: TGTGCAAGTCGCTTAGATAGCGGGAGAAGTGAGCAGTACTTC. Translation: CASRLDSGRSEQYF.

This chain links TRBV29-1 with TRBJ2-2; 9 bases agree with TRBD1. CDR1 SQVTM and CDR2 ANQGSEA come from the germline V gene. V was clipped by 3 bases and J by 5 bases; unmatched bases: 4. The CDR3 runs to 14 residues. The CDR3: CSVEDRGGTGELFF. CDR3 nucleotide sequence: TGCAGCGTTGAGGACAGGGGTGGAACCGGGGAGCTGTTTTTT.

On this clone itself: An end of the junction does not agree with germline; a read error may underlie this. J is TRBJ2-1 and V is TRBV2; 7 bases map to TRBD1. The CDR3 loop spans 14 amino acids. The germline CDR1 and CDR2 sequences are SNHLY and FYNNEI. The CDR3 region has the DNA TGTGCCAGCAGAGAAGGGACAGTCTCCAATGAGCAGTTCTTC. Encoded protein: CASREGTVSNEQFF. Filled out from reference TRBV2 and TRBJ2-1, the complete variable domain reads EPEVTQTPSHQVTQMGQEVILRCVPISNHLYFYWYRQILGQKVEFLVSFYNNEISEKSEIFDDQFSVERPDGSNFTLKIRSTKLEDSAMYFCASREGTVSNEQFFGPGTRLTVL.

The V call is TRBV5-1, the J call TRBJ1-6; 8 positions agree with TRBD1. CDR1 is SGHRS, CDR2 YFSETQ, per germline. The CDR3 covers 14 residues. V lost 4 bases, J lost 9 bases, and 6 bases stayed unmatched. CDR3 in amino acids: CASSPGQGASPLHF. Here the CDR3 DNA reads TGCGCCAGCAGCCCCGGCCAGGGGGCTTCACCCCTCCACTTT.

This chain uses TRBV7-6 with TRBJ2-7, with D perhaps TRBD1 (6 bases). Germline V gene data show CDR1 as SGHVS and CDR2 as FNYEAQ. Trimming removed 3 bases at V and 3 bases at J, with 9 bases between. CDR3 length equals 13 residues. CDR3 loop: CASSFGRGYEQYF. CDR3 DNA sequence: TGTGCCAGCAGCTTCGGCAGGGGCTACGAGCAGTACTTC.

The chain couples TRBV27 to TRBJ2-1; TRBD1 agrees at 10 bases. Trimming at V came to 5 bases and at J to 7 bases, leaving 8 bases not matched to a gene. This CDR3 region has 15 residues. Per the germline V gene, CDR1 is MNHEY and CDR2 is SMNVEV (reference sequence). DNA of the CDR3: TGTGCCAGCAGTCCCGGGACAGGGGTGATAAATGAGCAGTTCTTC. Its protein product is CASSPGTGVINEQFF.

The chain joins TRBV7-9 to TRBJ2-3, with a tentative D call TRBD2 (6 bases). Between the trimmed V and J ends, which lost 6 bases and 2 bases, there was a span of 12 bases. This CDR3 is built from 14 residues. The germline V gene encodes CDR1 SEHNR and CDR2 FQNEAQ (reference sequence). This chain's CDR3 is CASRTWGDTDTQYF. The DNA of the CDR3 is TGTGCCAGCAGAACCTGGGGGGACACAGATACGCAGTATTTT.

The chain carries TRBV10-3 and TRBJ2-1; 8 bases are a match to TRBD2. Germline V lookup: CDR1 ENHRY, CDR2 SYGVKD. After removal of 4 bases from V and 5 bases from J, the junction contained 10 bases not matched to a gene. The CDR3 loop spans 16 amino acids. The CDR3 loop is CAISAPRGGPDNEQFF. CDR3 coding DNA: TGTGCCATCAGTGCCCCTCGGGGGGGCCCAGACAATGAGCAGTTCTTC.

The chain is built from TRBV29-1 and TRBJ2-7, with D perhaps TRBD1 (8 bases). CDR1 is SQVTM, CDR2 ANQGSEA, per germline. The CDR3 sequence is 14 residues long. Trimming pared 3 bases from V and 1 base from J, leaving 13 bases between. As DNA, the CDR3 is TGCAGCGTTGAGGGGGGGACAGGTTCCTACGAGCAGTACTTC. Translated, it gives CSVEGGTGSYEQYF.

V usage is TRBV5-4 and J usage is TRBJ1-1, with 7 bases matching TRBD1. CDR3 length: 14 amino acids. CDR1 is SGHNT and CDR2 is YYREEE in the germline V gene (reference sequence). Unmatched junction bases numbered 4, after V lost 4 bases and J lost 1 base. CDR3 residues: CASSTGTANTEAFF. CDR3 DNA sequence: TGTGCCAGCAGCACCGGGACAGCGAACACTGAAGCTTTCTTT.

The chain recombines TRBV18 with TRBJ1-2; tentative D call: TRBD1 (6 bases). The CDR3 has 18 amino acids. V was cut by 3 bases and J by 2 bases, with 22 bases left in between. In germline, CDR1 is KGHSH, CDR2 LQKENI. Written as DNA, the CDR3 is TGTGCCAGCTCACCGGGGGCACCCAGCACGGGGGGAAACTATGGCTACACCTTC. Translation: CASSPGAPSTGGNYGYTF.

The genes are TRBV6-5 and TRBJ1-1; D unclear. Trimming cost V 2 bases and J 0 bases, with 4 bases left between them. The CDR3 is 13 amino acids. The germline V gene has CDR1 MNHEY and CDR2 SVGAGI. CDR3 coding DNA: TGTGCCAGCAGTTACGACTTGAACACTGAAGCTTTCTTT. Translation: CASSYDLNTEAFF.

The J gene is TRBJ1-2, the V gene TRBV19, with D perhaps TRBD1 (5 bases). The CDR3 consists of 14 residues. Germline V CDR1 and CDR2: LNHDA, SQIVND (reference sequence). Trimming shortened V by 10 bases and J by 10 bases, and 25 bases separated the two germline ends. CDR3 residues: CATRRDFGGLDYTF. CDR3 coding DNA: TGTGCCACCAGACGAGACTTCGGGGGGTTGGACTACACCTTC.

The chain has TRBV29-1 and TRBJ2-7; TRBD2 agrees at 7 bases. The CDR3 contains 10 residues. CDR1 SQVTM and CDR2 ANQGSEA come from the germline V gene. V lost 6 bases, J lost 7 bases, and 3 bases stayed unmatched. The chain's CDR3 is CSVDGGEQYF. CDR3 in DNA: TGCAGCGTAGACGGGGGGGAGCAGTACTTC.

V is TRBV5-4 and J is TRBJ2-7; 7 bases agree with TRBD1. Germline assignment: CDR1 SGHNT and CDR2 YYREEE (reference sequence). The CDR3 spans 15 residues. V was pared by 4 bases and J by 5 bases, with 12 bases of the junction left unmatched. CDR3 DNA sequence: TGTGCCAGCAGCGGCCGACAGGGAAATTCCCACGAGCAGTACTTC. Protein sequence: CASSGRQGNSHEQYF. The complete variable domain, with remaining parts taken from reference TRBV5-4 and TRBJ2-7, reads ETGVTQSPTHLIKTRGQQVTLRCSSQSGHNTVSWYQQALGQGPQFIFQYYREEENGRGNFPPRFSGLQFPNYSSELNVNALELDDSALYLCASSGRQGNSHEQYFGPGTRLTVT.

The CDR3 here is CSARWALEAFF. CDR3 nucleotides: TGCAGTGCTAGGTGGGCCCTTGAAGCTTTCTTT. The V and J genes are TRBV20-1 and TRBJ1-1; D not resolved. The germline CDR1 and CDR2 sequences are DFQATT and SNEGSKA (reference sequence). Trimming pared 3 bases from V and 7 bases from J, leaving 9 bases between. The CDR3 contains 11 residues.

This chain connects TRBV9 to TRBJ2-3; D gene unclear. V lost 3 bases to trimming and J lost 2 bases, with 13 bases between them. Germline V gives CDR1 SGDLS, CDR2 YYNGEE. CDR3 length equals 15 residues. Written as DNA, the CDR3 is TGTGCCAGCAGCGAGACGGTAGCCACCACAGATACGCAGTATTTT. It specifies CASSETVATTDTQYF.

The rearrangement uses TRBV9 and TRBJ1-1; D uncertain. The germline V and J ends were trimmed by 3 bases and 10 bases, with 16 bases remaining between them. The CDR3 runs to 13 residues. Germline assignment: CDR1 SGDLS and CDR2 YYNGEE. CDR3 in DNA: TGTGCCAGCAGCGCAGCTTTCTCATCGGGAGCTTTCTTT. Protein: CASSAAFSSGAFF.

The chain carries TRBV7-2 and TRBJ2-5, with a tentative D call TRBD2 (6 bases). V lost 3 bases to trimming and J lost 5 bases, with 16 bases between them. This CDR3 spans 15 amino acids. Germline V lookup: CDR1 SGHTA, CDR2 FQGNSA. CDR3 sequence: CASSFGPRAGETQYF. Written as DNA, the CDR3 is TGTGCCAGCAGCTTCGGGCCCAGGGCGGGGGAGACCCAGTACTTC.

The CDR3 protein is CASSSRNTEAFF. The CDR3 DNA follows: TGTGCCAGCAGCTCCCGGAACACTGAAGCTTTCTTT. The genes are TRBV7-9 and TRBJ1-1, with D unresolved. The CDR3 covers 12 residues. The germline CDR1 and CDR2 sequences are SEHNR and FQNEAQ (reference sequence). V lost 4 bases and J 1 base, leaving 4 bases between the germline ends.

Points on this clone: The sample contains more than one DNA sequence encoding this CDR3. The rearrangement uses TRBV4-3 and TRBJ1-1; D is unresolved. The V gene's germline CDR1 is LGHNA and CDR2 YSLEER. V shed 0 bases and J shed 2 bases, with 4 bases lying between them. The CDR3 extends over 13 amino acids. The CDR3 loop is CASSQDRNTEAFF. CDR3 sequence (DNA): TGCGCCAGCAGCCAAGATCGTAACACTGAAGCTTTCTTT.

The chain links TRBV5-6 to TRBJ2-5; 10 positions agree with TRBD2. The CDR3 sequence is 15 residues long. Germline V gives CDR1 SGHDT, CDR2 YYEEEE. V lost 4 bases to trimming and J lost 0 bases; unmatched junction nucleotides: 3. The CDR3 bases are TGTGCCAGCAGCCCTAGCGGGAGATACCAAGAGACCCAGTACTTC. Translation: CASSPSGRYQETQYF. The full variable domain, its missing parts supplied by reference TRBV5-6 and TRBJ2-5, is DAGVTQSPTHLIKTRGQQVTLRCSPKSGHDTVSWYQQALGQGPQFIFQYYEEEERQRGNFPDRFSGHQFPNYSSELNVNALLLGDSALYLCASSPSGRYQETQYFGPGTRLLVL.

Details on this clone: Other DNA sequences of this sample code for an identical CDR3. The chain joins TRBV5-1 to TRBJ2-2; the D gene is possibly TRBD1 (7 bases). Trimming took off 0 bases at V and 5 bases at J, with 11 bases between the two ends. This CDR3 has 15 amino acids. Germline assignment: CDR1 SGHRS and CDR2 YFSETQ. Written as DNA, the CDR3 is TGCGCCAGCAGCTTGGGACAGGGAGGAACCGGGGAGCTGTTTTTT. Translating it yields CASSLGQGGTGELFF.

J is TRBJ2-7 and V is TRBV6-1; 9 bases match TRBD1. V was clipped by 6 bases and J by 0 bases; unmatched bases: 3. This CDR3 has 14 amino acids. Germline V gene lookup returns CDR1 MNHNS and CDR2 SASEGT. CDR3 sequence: CASRGQGSSYEQYF. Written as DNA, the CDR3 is TGTGCCAGCAGGGGACAGGGAAGCTCCTACGAGCAGTACTTC.

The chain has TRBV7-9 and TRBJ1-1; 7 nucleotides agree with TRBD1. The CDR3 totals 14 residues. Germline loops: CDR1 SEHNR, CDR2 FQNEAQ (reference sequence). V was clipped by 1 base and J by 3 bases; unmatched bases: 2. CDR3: CASSLGQGYTEAFF. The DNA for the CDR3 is TGTGCCAGCAGCTTAGGACAGGGTTACACTGAAGCTTTCTTT.